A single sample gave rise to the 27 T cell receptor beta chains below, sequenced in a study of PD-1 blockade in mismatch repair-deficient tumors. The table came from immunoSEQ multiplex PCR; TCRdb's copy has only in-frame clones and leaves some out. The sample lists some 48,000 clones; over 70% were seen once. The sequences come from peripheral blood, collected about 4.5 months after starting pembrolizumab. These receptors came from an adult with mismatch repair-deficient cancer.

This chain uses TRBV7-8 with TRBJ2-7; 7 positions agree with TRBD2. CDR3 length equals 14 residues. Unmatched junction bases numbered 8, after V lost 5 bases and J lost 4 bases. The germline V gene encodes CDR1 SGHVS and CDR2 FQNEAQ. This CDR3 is CASSGEGGIYEQYF. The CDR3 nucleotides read TGTGCCAGCAGCGGGGAGGGCGGGATATACGAGCAGTACTTC. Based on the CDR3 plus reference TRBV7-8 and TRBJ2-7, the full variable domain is GAGVSQSPRYKVAKRGQDVALRCDPISGHVSLFWYQQALGQGPEFLTYFQNEAQLDKSGLPSDRFFAERPEGSVSTLKIQRTQQEDSAVYLCASSGEGGIYEQYFGPGTRLTVT.

The CDR3 bases are TGCGCCAGCAGCTCGGACGGGACAACTCTAAACACCATATATTTT. Translating gives CASSSDGTTLNTIYF. This chain links TRBV5-1 with TRBJ1-3, with a weak D call TRBD1 (6 bases). Looked up from germline, CDR1 is SGHRS and CDR2 is YFSETQ. The CDR3 is 15 amino acids. Trimming shortened V by 3 bases and J by 6 bases, and 16 bases separated the two germline ends.

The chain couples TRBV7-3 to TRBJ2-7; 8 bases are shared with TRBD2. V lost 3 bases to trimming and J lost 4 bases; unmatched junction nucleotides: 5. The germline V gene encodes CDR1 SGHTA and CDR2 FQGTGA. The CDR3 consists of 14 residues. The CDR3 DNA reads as TGTGCCAGCAGCTTGTTCGGGAGGGGGTACGAGCAGTACTTC. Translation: CASSLFGRGYEQYF. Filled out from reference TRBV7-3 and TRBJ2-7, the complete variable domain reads GAGVSQTPSNKVTEKGKYVELRCDPISGHTALYWYRQSLGQGPEFLIYFQGTGAADDSGLPNDRFFAVRPEGSVSTLKIQRTERGDSAVYLCASSLFGRGYEQYFGPGTRLTVT.

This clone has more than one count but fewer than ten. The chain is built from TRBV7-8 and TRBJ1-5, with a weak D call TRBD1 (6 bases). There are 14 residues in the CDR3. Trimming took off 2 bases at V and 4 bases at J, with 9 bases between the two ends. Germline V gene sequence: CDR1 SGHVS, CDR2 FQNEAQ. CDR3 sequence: CASSLSGENQPQHF. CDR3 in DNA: TGTGCCAGCAGCTTATCAGGGGAAAATCAGCCCCAGCATTTT.

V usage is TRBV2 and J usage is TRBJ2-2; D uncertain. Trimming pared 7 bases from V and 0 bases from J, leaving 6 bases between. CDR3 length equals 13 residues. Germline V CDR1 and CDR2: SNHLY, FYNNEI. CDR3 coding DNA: TGTGCCAGCACGATTACGAACACCGGGGAGCTGTTTTTT. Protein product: CASTITNTGELFF. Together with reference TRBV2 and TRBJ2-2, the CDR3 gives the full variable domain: EPEVTQTPSHQVTQMGQEVILRCVPISNHLYFYWYRQILGQKVEFLVSFYNNEISEKSEIFDDQFSVERPDGSNFTLKIRSTKLEDSAMYFCASTITNTGELFFGEGSRLTVL.

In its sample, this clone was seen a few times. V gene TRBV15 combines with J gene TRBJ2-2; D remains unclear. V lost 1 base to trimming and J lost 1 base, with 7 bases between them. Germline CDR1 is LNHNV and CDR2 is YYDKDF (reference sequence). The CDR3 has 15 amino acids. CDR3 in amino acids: CATSRGQVNTGELFF. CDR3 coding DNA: TGTGCCACCAGCAGAGGGCAGGTGAACACCGGGGAGCTGTTTTTT.

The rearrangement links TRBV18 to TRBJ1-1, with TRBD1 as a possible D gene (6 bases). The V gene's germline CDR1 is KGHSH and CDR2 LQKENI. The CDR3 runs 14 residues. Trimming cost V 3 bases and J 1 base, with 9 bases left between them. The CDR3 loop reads CASSPGTPNTEAFF. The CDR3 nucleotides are TGTGCCAGCTCACCCGGGACACCGAACACTGAAGCTTTCTTT.

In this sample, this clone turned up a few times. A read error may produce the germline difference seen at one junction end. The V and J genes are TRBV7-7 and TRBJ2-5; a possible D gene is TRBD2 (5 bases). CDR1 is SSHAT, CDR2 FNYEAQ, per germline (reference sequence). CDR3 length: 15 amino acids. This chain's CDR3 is CASSLVAGGSETQYF. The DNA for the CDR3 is TGTGCTAGCAGCTTAGTGGCCGGCGGGTCGGAGACCCAGTACTTC. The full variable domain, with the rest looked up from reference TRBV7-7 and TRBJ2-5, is GAGVSQSPRYKVTKRGQDVTLRCDPISSHATLYWYQQALGQGPEFLTYFNYEAQPDKSGLPSDRFSAERPEGSISTLTIQRTEQRDSAMYRCASSLVAGGSETQYFGPGTRLLVL.

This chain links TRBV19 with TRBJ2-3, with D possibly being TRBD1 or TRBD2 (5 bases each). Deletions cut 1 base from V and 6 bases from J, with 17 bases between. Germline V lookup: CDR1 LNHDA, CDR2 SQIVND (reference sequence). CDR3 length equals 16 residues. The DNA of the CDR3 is TGTGCCAGTAGTATAGGTGGGGCCCCGTCGGGGGATACGCAGTATTTT. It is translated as CASSIGGAPSGDTQYF.

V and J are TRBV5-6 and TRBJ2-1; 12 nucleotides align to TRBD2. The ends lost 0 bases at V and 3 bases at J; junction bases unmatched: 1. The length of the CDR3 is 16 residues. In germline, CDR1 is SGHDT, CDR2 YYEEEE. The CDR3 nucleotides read TGTGCCAGCAGCTTGGGGGGACTAGCGGGCTACAATGAGCAGTTCTTC. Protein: CASSLGGLAGYNEQFF.

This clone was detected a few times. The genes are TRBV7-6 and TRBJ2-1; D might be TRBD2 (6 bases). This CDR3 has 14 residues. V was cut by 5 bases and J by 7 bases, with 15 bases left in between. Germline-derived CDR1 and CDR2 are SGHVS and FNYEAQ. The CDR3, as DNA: TGTGCCAGCAGCGTATTTACGGGGGAAAATGAGCAGTTCTTC. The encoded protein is CASSVFTGENEQFF.

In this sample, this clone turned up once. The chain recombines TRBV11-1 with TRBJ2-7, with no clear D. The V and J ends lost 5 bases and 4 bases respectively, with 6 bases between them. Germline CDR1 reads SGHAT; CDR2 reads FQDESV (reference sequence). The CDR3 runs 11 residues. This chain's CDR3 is CASSTSYEQYF. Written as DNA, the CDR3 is TGTGCCAGCAGCACCTCATACGAGCAGTACTTC. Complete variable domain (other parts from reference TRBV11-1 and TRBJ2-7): EAEVAQSPRYKITEKSQAVAFWCDPISGHATLYWYRQILGQGPELLVQFQDESVVDDSQLPKDRFSAERLKGVDSTLKIQPAELGDSAMYLCASSTSYEQYFGPGTRLTVT.

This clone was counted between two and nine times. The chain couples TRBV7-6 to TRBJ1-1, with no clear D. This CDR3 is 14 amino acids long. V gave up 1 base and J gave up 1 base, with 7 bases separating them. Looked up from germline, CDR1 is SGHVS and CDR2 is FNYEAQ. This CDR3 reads CASSLGTENTEAFF. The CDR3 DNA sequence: TGTGCCAGCAGCTTAGGGACGGAGAACACTGAAGCTTTCTTT.

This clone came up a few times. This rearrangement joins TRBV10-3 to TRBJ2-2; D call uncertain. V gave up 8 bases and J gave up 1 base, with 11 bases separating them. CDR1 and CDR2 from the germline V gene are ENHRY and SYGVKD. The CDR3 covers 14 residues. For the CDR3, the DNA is TGTGCCATCGTTAGTGAACTGAACACCGGGGAGCTGTTTTTT. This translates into CAIVSELNTGELFF.

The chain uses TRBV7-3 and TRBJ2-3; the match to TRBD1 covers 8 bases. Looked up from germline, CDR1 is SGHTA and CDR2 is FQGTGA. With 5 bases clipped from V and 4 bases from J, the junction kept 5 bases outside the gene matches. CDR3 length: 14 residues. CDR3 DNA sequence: TGTGCCAGCAGCCCGGACAGGGTCCCAGATACGCAGTATTTT. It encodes CASSPDRVPDTQYF.

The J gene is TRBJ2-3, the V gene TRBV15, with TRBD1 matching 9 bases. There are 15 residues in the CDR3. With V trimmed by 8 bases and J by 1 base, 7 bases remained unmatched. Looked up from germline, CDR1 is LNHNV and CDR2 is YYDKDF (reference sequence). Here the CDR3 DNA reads TGTGCCACCTCAGCCGGGACAGGGCGCACAGATACGCAGTATTTT. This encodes CATSAGTGRTDTQYF.

CDR3 nucleotide sequence: TGTGCCTGGAGTGTGGTCAACCAAGAGACCCAGTACTTC. Protein product: CAWSVVNQETQYF. V is TRBV30 and J is TRBJ2-5; no definite D call. The CDR3 spans 13 residues. V was cut by 0 bases and J by 0 bases, with 5 bases left in between. Germline CDR1 is GTSNPN and CDR2 is SVGIG (reference sequence).

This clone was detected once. The CDR3 here is CASSLGREGNQPQHF. Here the CDR3 DNA reads TGTGCCAGCAGCTTAGGCAGGGAGGGCAATCAGCCCCAGCATTTT. The chain joins TRBV7-2 to TRBJ1-5, with TRBD1 as a possible D gene (5 bases). The V end lost 1 base, the J end lost 2 bases, and 9 bases lay between the germline ends. Germline V gene sequence: CDR1 SGHTA, CDR2 FQGNSA. The CDR3 is 15 amino acids. The full variable domain, rest sourced from reference TRBV7-2 and TRBJ1-5, is GAGVSQSPSNKVTEKGKDVELRCDPISGHTALYWYRQSLGQGLEFLIYFQGNSAPDKSGLPSDRFSAERTGGSVSTLTIQRTQQEDSAVYLCASSLGREGNQPQHFGDGTRLSIL.

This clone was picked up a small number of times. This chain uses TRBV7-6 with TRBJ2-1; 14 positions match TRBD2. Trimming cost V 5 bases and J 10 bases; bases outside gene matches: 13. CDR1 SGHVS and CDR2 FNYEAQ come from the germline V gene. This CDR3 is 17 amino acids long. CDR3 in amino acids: CASSPAGGLAGGREQFF. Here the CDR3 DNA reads TGTGCCAGCAGCCCCGCGGGAGGACTAGCGGGAGGACGCGAGCAGTTCTTC.

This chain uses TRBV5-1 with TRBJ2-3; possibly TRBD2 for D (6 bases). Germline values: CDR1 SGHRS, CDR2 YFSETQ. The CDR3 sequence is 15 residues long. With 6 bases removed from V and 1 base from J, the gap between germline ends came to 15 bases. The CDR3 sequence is CASTSSAPGTDTQYF. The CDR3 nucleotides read TGCGCCAGCACCTCTAGCGCCCCGGGCACAGATACGCAGTATTTT.

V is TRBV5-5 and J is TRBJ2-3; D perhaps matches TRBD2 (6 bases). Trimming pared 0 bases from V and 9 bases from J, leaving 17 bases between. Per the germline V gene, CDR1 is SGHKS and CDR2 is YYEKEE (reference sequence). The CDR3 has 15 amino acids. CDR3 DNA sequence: TGTGCCAGCAGCTTGGTGGAGGGGCAGGGAGACACGCAGTATTTT. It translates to CASSLVEGQGDTQYF.

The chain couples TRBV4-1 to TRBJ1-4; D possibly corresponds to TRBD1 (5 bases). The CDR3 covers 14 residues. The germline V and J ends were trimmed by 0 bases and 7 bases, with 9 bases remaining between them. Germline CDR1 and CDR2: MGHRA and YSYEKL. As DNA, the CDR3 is TGCGCCAGCAGCCAAGAACACAGGAGTGAAAAACTGTTTTTT. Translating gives CASSQEHRSEKLFF.

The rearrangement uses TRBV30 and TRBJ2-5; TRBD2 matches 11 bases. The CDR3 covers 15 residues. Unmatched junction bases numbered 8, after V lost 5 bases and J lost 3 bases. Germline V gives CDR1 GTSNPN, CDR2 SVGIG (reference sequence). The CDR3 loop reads CAWGTGTSGKETQYF. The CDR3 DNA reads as TGTGCCTGGGGTACCGGGACTAGCGGAAAAGAGACCCAGTACTTC. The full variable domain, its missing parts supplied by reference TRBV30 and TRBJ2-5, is SQTIHQWPATLVQPVGSPLSLECTVEGTSNPNLYWYRQAAGRGLQLLFYSVGIGQISSEVPQNLSASRPQDRQFILSSKKLLLSDSGFYLCAWGTGTSGKETQYFGPGTRLLVL.

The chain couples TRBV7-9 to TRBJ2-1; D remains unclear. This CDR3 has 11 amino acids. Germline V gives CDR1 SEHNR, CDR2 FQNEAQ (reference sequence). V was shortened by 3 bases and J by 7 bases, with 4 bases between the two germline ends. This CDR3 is CASSLGNEQFF. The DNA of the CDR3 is TGTGCCAGCAGCTTGGGGAATGAGCAGTTCTTC.

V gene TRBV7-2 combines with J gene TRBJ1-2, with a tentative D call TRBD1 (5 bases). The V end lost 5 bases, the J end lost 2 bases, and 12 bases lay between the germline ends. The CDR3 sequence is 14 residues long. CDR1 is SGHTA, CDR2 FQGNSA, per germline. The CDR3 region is CASSPRDANYGYTF. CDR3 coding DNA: TGTGCCAGCAGCCCCCGGGACGCCAACTATGGCTACACCTTC.

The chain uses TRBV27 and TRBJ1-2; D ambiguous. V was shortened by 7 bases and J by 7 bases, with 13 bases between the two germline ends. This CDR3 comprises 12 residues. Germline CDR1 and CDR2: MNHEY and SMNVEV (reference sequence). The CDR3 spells CASKTTKVGYTF. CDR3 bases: TGTGCCAGCAAAACAACCAAGGTTGGCTACACCTTC.

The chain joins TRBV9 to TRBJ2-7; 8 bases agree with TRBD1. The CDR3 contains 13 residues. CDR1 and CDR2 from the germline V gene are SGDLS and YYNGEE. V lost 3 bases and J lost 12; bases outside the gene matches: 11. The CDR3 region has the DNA TGTGCCAGCAGCGCGGGACCAGGGGGCCTTAGGTACTTC. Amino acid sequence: CASSAGPGGLRYF.